The next 32 T cell receptor beta chains were all read from a single sample in a study of shared clonotypes between healthy human individuals. The protocol was immunoSEQ multiplex PCR, while the TCRdb copy is restricted to in-frame clones and leaves out a portion. In the table there are 1.6 million or so clones, more than 95% of which are singletons. The sequencing input was naive CD4+ T cells sorted from blood. Stated subset: CD45RA+ positively selected. Receptor source: a man aged 30 to 45 in good health.

The chain recombines TRBV2 with TRBJ1-1; the match to TRBD1 covers 7 bases. Germline V gene sequence: CDR1 SNHLY, CDR2 FYNNEI. The CDR3 contains 14 residues. After removal of 11 bases from V and 4 bases from J, the junction contained 13 bases not matched to a gene. As DNA, the CDR3 is TGTGCCTCCGAGGGTCTAGACAGGGCCACTGAAGCTTTCTTT. Residues: CASEGLDRATEAFF.

V usage is TRBV6-1 and J usage is TRBJ1-4; D is perhaps TRBD1 (6 bases). The V gene's germline CDR1 is MNHNS and CDR2 SASEGT. Trimming cost V 4 bases and J 7 bases, with 13 bases left between them. The CDR3 has 14 amino acids. This CDR3 reads CASSATGAGEKLFF. Here the CDR3 DNA reads TGTGCCAGCAGTGCCACGGGGGCCGGTGAAAAACTGTTTTTT.

This clone was counted once. The same CDR3 also results from other DNA sequences found in this sample. The chain uses TRBV28 and TRBJ2-3; D is possibly TRBD2 (5 bases). Trimming pared 8 bases from V and 0 bases from J, leaving 9 bases between. The CDR3 is 13 residues long. The V gene's germline CDR1 is MDHEN and CDR2 SYDVKM. The CDR3 DNA reads TGTGCCAGCTTAGCGCCCAGCACAGATACGCAGTATTTT. Protein sequence: CASLAPSTDTQYF.

The chain is built from TRBV14 and TRBJ2-7; D is perhaps TRBD2 (6 bases). Germline V lookup: CDR1 SGHDN, CDR2 FVKESK. V was trimmed by 6 bases and J by 4 bases, leaving 16 bases between them. The CDR3 is made up of 14 amino acids. This chain's CDR3 is CASSIGRGSYEQYF. The CDR3 nucleotides read TGTGCCAGCAGTATAGGACGGGGGAGTTACGAGCAGTACTTC.

Comment on this clone: Other DNA sequences within the sample encode an identical CDR3. The chain couples TRBV18 to TRBJ1-4; D is possibly TRBD1 (5 bases). V lost 1 base and J 8 bases, leaving 8 bases between the germline ends. This CDR3 region has 13 residues. Looked up from germline, CDR1 is KGHSH and CDR2 is LQKENI. CDR3 protein: CASSPLGDEKLFF. In nucleotides, the CDR3 is TGTGCCAGCTCACCACTTGGGGACGAAAAACTGTTTTTT.

This chain uses TRBV5-5 with TRBJ2-1; D uncertain. V dropped 4 bases and J dropped 9 bases, with 14 bases sitting between them. The V gene's germline CDR1 is SGHKS and CDR2 YYEKEE (reference sequence). This CDR3 is built from 13 residues. CDR3: CASSLKLDPEQFF. CDR3 sequence (DNA): TGTGCCAGCAGCCTCAAACTGGACCCTGAGCAGTTCTTC.

This sequence joins TRBV7-8 and TRBJ1-2; 8 bases are a match to TRBD1. From germline, CDR1 is SGHVS and CDR2 FQNEAQ. The CDR3 sequence is 14 residues long. Unmatched junction bases numbered 9, after V lost 4 bases and J lost 8 bases. The CDR3 region has the DNA TGTGCCAGCAGCTCTACGCGGACAGGGAAAGGCTACACCTTC. Translation: CASSSTRTGKGYTF.

The J gene is TRBJ1-5, the V gene TRBV7-9; D unclear. The V end lost 10 bases, the J end lost 0 bases, and 10 bases lay between the germline ends. Germline-derived CDR1 and CDR2 are SEHNR and FQNEAQ (reference sequence). The CDR3 contains 13 residues. The CDR3 nucleotides read TGTGCCACCGGAGGGAGTAGCAATCAGCCCCAGCATTTT. Translating it yields CATGGSSNQPQHF.

The chain combines TRBV7-9 with TRBJ1-5, with TRBD1 matching 7 bases. This CDR3 has 17 amino acids. V was pared by 4 bases and J by 6 bases, with 15 bases of the junction left unmatched. In germline, CDR1 is SEHNR, CDR2 FQNEAQ (reference sequence). CDR3: CASSSNTGVTGGQPQHF. The CDR3 DNA reads as TGTGCCAGCAGCTCGAATACAGGGGTAACGGGAGGTCAGCCCCAGCATTTT.

The genes are TRBV4-1 and TRBJ1-4; weak D call: TRBD1 (6 bases). This CDR3 contains 14 residues. V was shortened by 1 base and J by 8 bases, with 11 bases between the two germline ends. In germline, CDR1 is MGHRA, CDR2 YSYEKL. The CDR3 bases are TGCGCCAGCAGCCAAGTTTCGGGGGCCGAAAAACTGTTTTTT. Residues: CASSQVSGAEKLFF.

V usage is TRBV7-2 and J usage is TRBJ2-5; D is unclear. Germline V gives CDR1 SGHTA, CDR2 FQGNSA. This CDR3 comprises 14 residues. V gave up 1 base and J gave up 3 bases, with 9 bases separating them. This CDR3 reads CASSLGGVEETQYF. CDR3 nucleotide sequence: TGTGCCAGCAGCTTAGGTGGCGTGGAAGAGACCCAGTACTTC. The full variable domain, completed using reference TRBV7-2 and TRBJ2-5, is GAGVSQSPSNKVTEKGKDVELRCDPISGHTALYWYRQSLGQGLEFLIYFQGNSAPDKSGLPSDRFSAERTGGSVSTLTIQRTQQEDSAVYLCASSLGGVEETQYFGPGTRLLVL.

The genes are TRBV28 and TRBJ2-7; possible D gene TRBD2, 5 bases. The CDR3 is 14 amino acids. Germline V gene sequence: CDR1 MDHEN, CDR2 SYDVKM. Trimming left V 5 bases short and J 0 bases short, with 11 bases between. The CDR3 DNA reads TGTGCCAGCAGTCCCGACTACAACTCCTACGAGCAGTACTTC. Amino acids: CASSPDYNSYEQYF.

The chain couples TRBV6-6 to TRBJ1-5; TRBD1 might be the D (6 bases). Germline V lookup: CDR1 MNHNY, CDR2 SVGAGI (reference sequence). V dropped 5 bases and J dropped 9 bases, with 20 bases sitting between them. There are 15 residues in the CDR3. The CDR3 spells CASSPPRGVDRPQHF. The CDR3, as DNA: TGTGCCAGCAGTCCACCCAGGGGAGTAGATAGGCCCCAGCATTTT.

This chain connects TRBV11-2 to TRBJ1-5; D ambiguous. The V gene lost 5 bases and the J gene lost 7 bases, with 15 bases spanning the gap. This CDR3 contains 14 residues. In germline, CDR1 is SGHAT, CDR2 FQNNGV. As DNA, the CDR3 is TGTGCCAGCAGCCCCGACCCATTTTTGCAGCCCCAGCATTTT. Translation gives CASSPDPFLQPQHF.

This clone is a singleton in its sample. This chain joins TRBV7-2 and TRBJ2-7, with a tentative D call TRBD2 (5 bases). Deletions cut 3 bases from V and 6 bases from J, with 18 bases between. The CDR3 covers 15 residues. Germline V gene sequence: CDR1 SGHTA, CDR2 FQGNSA. The CDR3, as DNA: TGTGCCAGCAGCTTTCTCGATGGAGACTACAGCGAGCAGTACTTC. Its translation is CASSFLDGDYSEQYF.

The chain is built from TRBV29-1 and TRBJ1-3, with 7 bases identical to TRBD1. The CDR3 consists of 13 residues. Germline CDR1 and CDR2: SQVTM and ANQGSEA. V shed 6 bases and J 8 bases; nucleotides not matched to a gene: 10. In DNA, the CDR3 is TGCAGCGTCGGAGACAGGGATCGCGACACCATATATTTT. This codes for CSVGDRDRDTIYF.

The chain recombines TRBV7-2 with TRBJ2-1; D remains unclear. Germline loops: CDR1 SGHTA, CDR2 FQGNSA. The V and J ends lost 1 base and 10 bases respectively, with 2 bases between them. The length of the CDR3 is 10 residues. The CDR3 here is CASSLGEQFF. The CDR3 bases are TGTGCCAGCAGCTTAGGCGAGCAGTTCTTC. Supplemented by reference TRBV7-2 and TRBJ2-1, the full variable domain reads GAGVSQSPSNKVTEKGKDVELRCDPISGHTALYWYRQSLGQGLEFLIYFQGNSAPDKSGLPSDRFSAERTGGSVSTLTIQRTQQEDSAVYLCASSLGEQFFGPGTRLTVL.

The rearrangement links TRBV7-2 to TRBJ2-1, with TRBD2 matching over 9 bases. The CDR3 runs 18 residues. Germline V CDR1 and CDR2: SGHTA, FQGNSA. V was clipped by 5 bases and J by 6 bases; unmatched bases: 17. The CDR3 DNA reads as TGTGCCAGCAGCCCCAGAGGGTCTAGCGGGATAGCAGTCAATGAGCAGTTCTTC. This translates into CASSPRGSSGIAVNEQFF.

The J gene is TRBJ2-2, the V gene TRBV19, with TRBD2 matching 14 bases. V lost 6 bases and J lost 7; bases outside the gene matches: 4. The CDR3 spans 15 residues. The germline CDR1 and CDR2 sequences are LNHDA and SQIVND (reference sequence). The CDR3: CASRGLAGADGELFF. CDR3 nucleotides: TGTGCCAGTAGGGGACTAGCGGGAGCGGACGGGGAGCTGTTTTTT. The variable domain in full, completed from reference TRBV19 and TRBJ2-2, reads DGGITQSPKYLFRKEGQNVTLSCEQNLNHDAMYWYRQDPGQGLRLIYYSQIVNDFQKGDIAEGYSVSREKKESFPLTVTSAQKNPTAFYLCASRGLAGADGELFFGEGSRLTVL.

This sequence joins TRBV15 and TRBJ2-2, with 11 bases lining up with TRBD2. The CDR3 is 19 residues long. Germline trimming cut 0 bases from V and 2 bases from J; bases unmatched to any gene: 8. CDR1 and CDR2 (germline): LNHNV, YYDKDF (reference sequence). CDR3 nucleotide sequence: TGTGCCACCAGCAGAGAACGACCGGGACTAGCGGCCAACACCGGGGAGCTGTTTTTT. It specifies CATSRERPGLAANTGELFF.

The chain joins TRBV10-2 to TRBJ2-7; unclear D gene. V lost 8 bases and J lost 5, with 16 bases in between. Germline CDR1 and CDR2: WSHSY and SAAADI. The CDR3 is made up of 13 amino acids. CDR3 DNA sequence: TGCGCCAGCTTACAGATTAGCAACAACGAGCAGTACTTC. This translates into CASLQISNNEQYF.

The rearrangement joins TRBV18 to TRBJ2-1; 7 nucleotides line up with TRBD2. Germline loops: CDR1 KGHSH, CDR2 LQKENI. J lost 2 bases, V lost 2 bases, and 6 bases had no gene match. The CDR3 consists of 16 residues. As DNA, the CDR3 is TGTGCCAGCTCACCAATCGGCGGGAGTACCTACAATGAGCAGTTCTTC. The encoded protein is CASSPIGGSTYNEQFF. The complete variable domain, with remaining parts taken from reference TRBV18 and TRBJ2-1, reads NAGVMQNPRHLVRRRGQEARLRCSPMKGHSHVYWYRQLPEEGLKFMVYLQKENIIDESGMPKERFSAEFPKEGPSILRIQQVVRGDSAAYFCASSPIGGSTYNEQFFGPGTRLTVL.

The genes are TRBV5-1 and TRBJ1-1; D gene uncertain. V was cut by 2 bases and J by 1 base, with 6 bases left in between. Looked up from germline, CDR1 is SGHRS and CDR2 is YFSETQ. The CDR3 contains 13 residues. The CDR3 region is CASSFRQNTEAFF. The CDR3 nucleotides are TGCGCCAGCAGCTTTCGACAGAACACTGAAGCTTTCTTT.

Regarding this clone: Other DNA sequences of this sample code for an identical CDR3. The V gene is TRBV5-4, the J gene TRBJ1-1; D perhaps matches TRBD1 (6 bases). The CDR3 is 13 residues long. The germline V gene encodes CDR1 SGHNT and CDR2 YYREEE (reference sequence). The V end was cut by 4 bases, the J end by 1 base, with 8 bases between. CDR3 amino acids: CASSLDRNTEAFF. DNA for the CDR3: TGTGCCAGCAGCCTGGACAGGAACACTGAAGCTTTCTTT.

The chain couples TRBV6-1 to TRBJ2-5; TRBD2 matches 13 bases. CDR1 MNHNS and CDR2 SASEGT come from the germline V gene. The CDR3 sequence is 16 residues long. The V segment lost 3 bases and the J segment 4 bases; nucleotides outside the gene matches: 5. In DNA form, the CDR3 reads TGTGCCAGCAGTGAGGAGAGACTAGCGGGAGGAGAGACCCAGTACTTC. Translation: CASSEERLAGGETQYF.

The chain uses TRBV11-3 and TRBJ2-1; the D call may be TRBD1 or TRBD2 (5 bases each). The CDR3 has 13 residues. Trimming took off 5 bases at V and 6 bases at J, with 11 bases between the two ends. Germline V gene sequence: CDR1 SGHNT, CDR2 YENEEA. CDR3 amino acids: CASSPGPSNEQFF. For the CDR3, the DNA is TGTGCCAGCAGCCCGGGACCGAGCAATGAGCAGTTCTTC.

The rearrangement joins TRBV9 to TRBJ2-7; no firm D call. V lost 3 bases and J 0 bases, leaving 4 bases between the germline ends. From germline, CDR1 is SGDLS and CDR2 YYNGEE. CDR3 length equals 12 residues. The CDR3, as DNA: TGTGCCAGCAGCGGGCCCTCCTACGAGCAGTACTTC. Translation: CASSGPSYEQYF.

Remarks on this clone: This sample includes further DNA sequences coding for the same CDR3. The chain joins TRBV18 to TRBJ2-7; TRBD2 is a possible D gene (5 bases). The ends were cut back, 3 bases at V and 1 base at J, with 7 bases in the middle. The germline CDR1 and CDR2 sequences are KGHSH and LQKENI. There are 13 residues in the CDR3. This CDR3 reads CASSPTTSYEQYF. CDR3 coding DNA: TGTGCCAGCTCACCGACTACGTCCTACGAGCAGTACTTC.

This sequence joins TRBV4-3 and TRBJ2-1, with D possibly TRBD2 on 5 matching bases. The CDR3 sequence is 18 residues long. The germline V and J ends were trimmed by 0 bases and 8 bases, with 23 bases remaining between them. Germline lookup yields CDR1 LGHNA and CDR2 YSLEER. This chain's CDR3 is CASSQDRQTLGVTDEQFF. DNA of the CDR3: TGCGCCAGCAGCCAAGACCGGCAGACCCTCGGGGTTACCGATGAGCAGTTCTTC.

As regards this clone: This specimen includes other DNA sequences encoding the same CDR3. This sequence joins TRBV9 and TRBJ2-1, with D unresolved. Deletions cut 4 bases from V and 0 bases from J, with 8 bases between. Germline V gene lookup returns CDR1 SGDLS and CDR2 YYNGEE. This CDR3 contains 14 residues. CDR3 DNA: TGTGCCAGCAGCTTAGCTGTCTCCTACAATGAGCAGTTCTTC. It codes for CASSLAVSYNEQFF.

The J gene is TRBJ2-5, the V gene TRBV7-3, with no clear D. The CDR3 extends over 13 amino acids. The V gene lost 6 bases and the J gene lost 1 base, with 9 bases spanning the gap. CDR1 and CDR2 from the germline V gene are SGHTA and FQGTGA. CDR3 nucleotide sequence: TGTGCCAGCAGACGGACCCCCCAAGAGACCCAGTACTTC. Protein: CASRRTPQETQYF.

The chain's CDR3 is CASRPRTGTSNQPQHF. CDR3 in DNA: TGTGCCAGCAGACCCAGGACAGGGACGAGCAATCAGCCCCAGCATTTT. This chain connects TRBV2 to TRBJ1-5, with 8 bases identical to TRBD1. From germline, CDR1 is SNHLY and CDR2 FYNNEI. Trimming cost V 6 bases and J 1 base; bases outside gene matches: 8. CDR3 length: 16 residues.